The 6 T cell receptor beta chains listed next were all sequenced from one sample in a study of T-cell reconstitution after alpha-beta-depleted transplantation in children. Unique molecular identifiers were built into the TCRbeta library. Via MiXCR, TCRdb re-called the PCR reads, giving one row per CDR3 protein. In the table there are hundreds of thousands of distinct CDR3 sequences, roughly 14% of which are singletons. The material sequenced was PBMCs, taken before TCRalphabeta/CD19-depleted stem cell transplant. The receptors shown here come from a girl aged 2 to 10 with congenital amegakaryocytic thrombocytopenia, due to receive a stem cell transplant.

This clonotype was counted at least ten times. CDR3 amino acids: CSARRVYNEQFF. CDR3 nucleotides: TGCAGTGCTAGGCGGGTTTATAATGAGCAGTTCTTC. The V and J genes are TRBV20-1 and TRBJ2-1, with D possibly being TRBD2 (5 bases). CDR1 and CDR2 from the germline V gene are DFQATT and SNEGSKA (reference sequence). There are 12 residues in the CDR3. V lost 3 bases to trimming and J lost 7 bases, with 10 bases between them.

Many counts were recorded for this clonotype. The chain is built from TRBV6-5 and TRBJ2-7, with 7 bases that match TRBD1. CDR3 length: 14 amino acids. V gave up 4 bases and J gave up 2 bases; unmatched junction bases: 5. Per the germline V gene, CDR1 is MNHEY and CDR2 is SVGAGI. The CDR3 DNA follows: TGTGCCAGCAGTTCCGACAGGGTACCCTACGAGCAGTACTTC. Encoded protein: CASSSDRVPYEQYF.

This clonotype turned up a few times. This rearrangement joins TRBV5-1 to TRBJ2-7; 10 bases are a match to TRBD1. CDR3 length: 15 amino acids. Germline lookup yields CDR1 SGHRS and CDR2 YFSETQ. The J segment lost 5 bases and the V segment lost 0 bases, leaving 5 bases of the junction unmatched. CDR3 protein: CASSLEGTGEHEQYF. The DNA for the CDR3 is TGCGCCAGCAGCTTGGAAGGGACAGGGGAGCACGAGCAGTACTTC.

There are many counts of this clonotype. The rearrangement uses TRBV28 and TRBJ1-2; D possibly corresponds to TRBD1 (6 bases). V lost 6 bases and J 5 bases, leaving 22 bases between the germline ends. Germline V gives CDR1 MDHEN, CDR2 SYDVKM. The CDR3 is 16 residues long. CDR3 sequence: CASRLPGVSGSYGYTF. DNA of the CDR3: TGTGCCAGCAGACTTCCAGGGGTCTCAGGGTCTTATGGCTACACCTTC.

At least ten counts were recorded for this clonotype. The chain links TRBV5-1 to TRBJ2-3; 9 bases match TRBD2. Germline-derived CDR1 and CDR2 are SGHRS and YFSETQ. CDR3 length equals 16 residues. V trimming: 2 bases; J trimming: 0 bases; junction bases outside the gene matches: 4. Here the CDR3 reads CASSFMAGGSTDTQYF. The CDR3 nucleotides read TGCGCCAGCAGCTTCATGGCGGGAGGGAGCACAGATACGCAGTATTTT.

The genes are TRBV2 and TRBJ1-2; 7 bases map to TRBD1. After removal of 9 bases from V and 6 bases from J, the junction contained 10 bases not matched to a gene. The CDR3 contains 13 residues. CDR1 and CDR2 (germline): SNHLY, FYNNEI. Here the CDR3 DNA reads TGTGCCAGTAAAAGACAGGGTTTTGATGGCTACACCTTC. Its protein is CASKRQGFDGYTF.